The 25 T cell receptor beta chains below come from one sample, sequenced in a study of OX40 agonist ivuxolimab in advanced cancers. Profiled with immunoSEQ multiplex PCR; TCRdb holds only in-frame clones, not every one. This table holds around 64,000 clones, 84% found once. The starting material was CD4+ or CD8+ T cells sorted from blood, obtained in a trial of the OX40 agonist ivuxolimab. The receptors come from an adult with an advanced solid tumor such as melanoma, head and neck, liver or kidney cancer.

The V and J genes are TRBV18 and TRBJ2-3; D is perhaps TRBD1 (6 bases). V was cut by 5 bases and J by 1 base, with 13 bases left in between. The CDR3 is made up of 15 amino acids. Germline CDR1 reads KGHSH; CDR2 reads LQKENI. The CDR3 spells CASSATKGGTDTQYF. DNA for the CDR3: TGTGCCAGCTCAGCCACGAAGGGGGGCACAGATACGCAGTATTTT.

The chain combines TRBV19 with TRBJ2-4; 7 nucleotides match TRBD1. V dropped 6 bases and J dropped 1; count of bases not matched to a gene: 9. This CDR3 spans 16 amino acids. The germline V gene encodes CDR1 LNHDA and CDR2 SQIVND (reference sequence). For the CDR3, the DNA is TGTGCCAGTAGCAAGGGACAGCGTGGCGCCAAAAACATTCAGTACTTC. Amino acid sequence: CASSKGQRGAKNIQYF.

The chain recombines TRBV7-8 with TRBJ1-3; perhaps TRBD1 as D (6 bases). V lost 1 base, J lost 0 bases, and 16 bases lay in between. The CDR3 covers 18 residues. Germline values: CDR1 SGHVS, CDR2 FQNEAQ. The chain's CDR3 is CASSLVRTDALSGNTIYF. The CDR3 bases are TGTGCCAGCAGCTTAGTCCGGACAGATGCCCTCTCTGGAAACACCATATATTTT. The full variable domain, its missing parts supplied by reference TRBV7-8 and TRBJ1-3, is GAGVSQSPRYKVAKRGQDVALRCDPISGHVSLFWYQQALGQGPEFLTYFQNEAQLDKSGLPSDRFFAERPEGSVSTLKIQRTQQEDSAVYLCASSLVRTDALSGNTIYFGEGSWLTVV.

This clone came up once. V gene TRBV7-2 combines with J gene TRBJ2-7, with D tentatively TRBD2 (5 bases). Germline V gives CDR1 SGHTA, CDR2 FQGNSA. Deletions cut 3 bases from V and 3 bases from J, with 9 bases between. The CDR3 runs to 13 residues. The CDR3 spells CASSFGRDYEQYF. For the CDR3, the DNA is TGTGCCAGCAGCTTCGGACGGGACTACGAGCAGTACTTC.

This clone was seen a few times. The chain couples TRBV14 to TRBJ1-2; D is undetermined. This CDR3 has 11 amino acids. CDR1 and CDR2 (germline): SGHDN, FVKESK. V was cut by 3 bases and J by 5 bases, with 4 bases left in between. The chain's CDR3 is CASSHGYGYTF. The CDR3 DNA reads TGTGCCAGCAGCCATGGGTATGGCTACACCTTC.

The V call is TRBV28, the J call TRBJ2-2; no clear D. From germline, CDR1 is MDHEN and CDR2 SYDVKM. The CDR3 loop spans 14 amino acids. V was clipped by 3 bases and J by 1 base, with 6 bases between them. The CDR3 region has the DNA TGTGCCAGCAGTTTCACATGGAACACCGGGGAGCTGTTTTTT. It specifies CASSFTWNTGELFF.

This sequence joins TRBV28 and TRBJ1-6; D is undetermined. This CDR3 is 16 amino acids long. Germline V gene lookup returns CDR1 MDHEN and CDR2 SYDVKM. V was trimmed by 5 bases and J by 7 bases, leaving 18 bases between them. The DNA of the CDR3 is TGTGCCAGCAGTGACCTAAACCCGGGTGACAATTCACCCCTCCACTTT. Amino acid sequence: CASSDLNPGDNSPLHF.

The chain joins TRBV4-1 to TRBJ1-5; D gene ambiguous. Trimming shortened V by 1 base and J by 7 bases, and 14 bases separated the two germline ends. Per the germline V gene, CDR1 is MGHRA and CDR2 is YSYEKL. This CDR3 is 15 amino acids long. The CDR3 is CASSQVGRERQPQHF. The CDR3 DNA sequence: TGCGCCAGCAGCCAAGTCGGGAGGGAGAGGCAGCCCCAGCATTTT.

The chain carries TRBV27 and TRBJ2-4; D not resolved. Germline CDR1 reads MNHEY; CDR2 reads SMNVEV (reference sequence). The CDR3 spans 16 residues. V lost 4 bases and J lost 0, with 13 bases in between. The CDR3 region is CASSSSKRIAKNIQYF. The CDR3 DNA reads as TGTGCCAGCAGTTCCTCAAAGAGAATAGCCAAAAACATTCAGTACTTC.

The CDR3 DNA reads TGTGCCAGCAGTTTAAGAACTGGCGGGGGCATTTACGAGCAGTACTTC. The encoded protein is CASSLRTGGGIYEQYF. The rearrangement uses TRBV2 and TRBJ2-7, with D tentatively TRBD2 (7 bases). Germline V CDR1 and CDR2: SNHLY, FYNNEI. The CDR3 contains 16 residues. Trimming removed 5 bases at V and 4 bases at J, with 21 bases between.

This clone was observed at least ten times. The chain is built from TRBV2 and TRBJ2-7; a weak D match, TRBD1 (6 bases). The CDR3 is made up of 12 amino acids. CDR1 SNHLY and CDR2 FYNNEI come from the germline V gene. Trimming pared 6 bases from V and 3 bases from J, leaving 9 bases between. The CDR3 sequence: CASRTDSYEQYF. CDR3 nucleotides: TGTGCCAGCAGAACGGACAGCTACGAGCAGTACTTC.

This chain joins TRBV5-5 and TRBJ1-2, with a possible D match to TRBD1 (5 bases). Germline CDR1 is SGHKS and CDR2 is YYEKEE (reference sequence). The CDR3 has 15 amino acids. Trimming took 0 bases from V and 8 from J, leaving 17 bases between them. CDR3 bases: TGTGCCAGCAGCTTGGGGGGCCGGGGTCCACGAGGCTACACCTTC. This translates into CASSLGGRGPRGYTF.

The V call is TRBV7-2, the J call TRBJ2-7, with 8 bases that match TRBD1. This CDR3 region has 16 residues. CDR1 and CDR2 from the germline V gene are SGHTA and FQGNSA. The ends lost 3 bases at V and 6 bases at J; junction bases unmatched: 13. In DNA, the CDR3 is TGTGCCAGCAGCTTTATAGGGTCGGGACAGGATGCCGAGCAGTACTTC. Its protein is CASSFIGSGQDAEQYF. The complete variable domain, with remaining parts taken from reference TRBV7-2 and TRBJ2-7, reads GAGVSQSPSNKVTEKGKDVELRCDPISGHTALYWYRQSLGQGLEFLIYFQGNSAPDKSGLPSDRFSAERTGGSVSTLTIQRTQQEDSAVYLCASSFIGSGQDAEQYFGPGTRLTVT.

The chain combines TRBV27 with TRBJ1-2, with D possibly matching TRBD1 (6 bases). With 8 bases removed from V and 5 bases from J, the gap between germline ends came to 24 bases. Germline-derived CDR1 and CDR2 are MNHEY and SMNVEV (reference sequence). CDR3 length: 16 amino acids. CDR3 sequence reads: CASGEQGAFYLYGYTF. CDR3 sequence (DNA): TGTGCCAGCGGTGAACAGGGAGCGTTTTATTTGTATGGCTACACCTTC.

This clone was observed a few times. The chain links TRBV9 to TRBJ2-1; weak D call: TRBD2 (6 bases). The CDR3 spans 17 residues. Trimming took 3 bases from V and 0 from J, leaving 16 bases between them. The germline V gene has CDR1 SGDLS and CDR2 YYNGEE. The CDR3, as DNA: TGTGCCAGCAGCGCTCCAGTTGGGAGGAGCTCCTACAATGAGCAGTTCTTC. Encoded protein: CASSAPVGRSSYNEQFF.

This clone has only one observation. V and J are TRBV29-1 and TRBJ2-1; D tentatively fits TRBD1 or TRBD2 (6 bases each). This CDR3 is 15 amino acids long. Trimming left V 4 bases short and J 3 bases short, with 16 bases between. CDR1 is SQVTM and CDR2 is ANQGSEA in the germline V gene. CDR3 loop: CSVGGRGGGYNEQFF. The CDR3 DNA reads TGCAGCGTTGGGGGTAGAGGGGGAGGCTACAATGAGCAGTTCTTC.

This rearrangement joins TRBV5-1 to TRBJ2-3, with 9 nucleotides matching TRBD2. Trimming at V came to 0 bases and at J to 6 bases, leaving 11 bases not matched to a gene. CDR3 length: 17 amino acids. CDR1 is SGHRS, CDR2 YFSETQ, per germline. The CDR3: CASSLEGSGGMWDTQYF. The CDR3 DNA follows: TGCGCCAGCAGCTTGGAGGGTAGCGGGGGAATGTGGGATACGCAGTATTTT.

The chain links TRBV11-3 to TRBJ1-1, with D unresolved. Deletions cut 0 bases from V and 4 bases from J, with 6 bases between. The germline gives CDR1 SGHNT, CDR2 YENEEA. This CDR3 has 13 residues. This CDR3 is CASSLDWSTEAFF. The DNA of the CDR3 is TGTGCCAGCAGCTTAGATTGGAGCACTGAAGCTTTCTTT.

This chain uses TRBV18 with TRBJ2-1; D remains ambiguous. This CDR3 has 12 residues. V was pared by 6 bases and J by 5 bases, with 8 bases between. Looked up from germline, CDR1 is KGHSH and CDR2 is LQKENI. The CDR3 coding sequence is TGTGCCAGCTCGGCTTGGGACAATGAGCAGTTCTTC. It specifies CASSAWDNEQFF.

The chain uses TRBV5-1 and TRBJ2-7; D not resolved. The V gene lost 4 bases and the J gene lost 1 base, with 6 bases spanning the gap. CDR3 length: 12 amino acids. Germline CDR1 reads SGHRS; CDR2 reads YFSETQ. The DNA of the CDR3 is TGCGCCAGCAGCCCCGGTTCCTACGAGCAGTACTTC. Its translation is CASSPGSYEQYF.

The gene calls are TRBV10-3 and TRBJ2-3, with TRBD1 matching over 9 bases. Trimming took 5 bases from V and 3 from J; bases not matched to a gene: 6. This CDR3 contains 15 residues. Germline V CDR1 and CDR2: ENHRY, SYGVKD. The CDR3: CAISSGTGSTDTQYF. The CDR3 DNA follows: TGTGCCATCAGTTCCGGGACAGGGAGTACAGATACGCAGTATTTT.

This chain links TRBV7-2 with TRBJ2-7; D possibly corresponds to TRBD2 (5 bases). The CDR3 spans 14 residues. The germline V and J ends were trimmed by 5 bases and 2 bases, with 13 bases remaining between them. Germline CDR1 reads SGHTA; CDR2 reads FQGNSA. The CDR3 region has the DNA TGTGCCAGCAGCGTCACCGGGGTAACCTACGAGCAGTACTTC. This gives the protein CASSVTGVTYEQYF.

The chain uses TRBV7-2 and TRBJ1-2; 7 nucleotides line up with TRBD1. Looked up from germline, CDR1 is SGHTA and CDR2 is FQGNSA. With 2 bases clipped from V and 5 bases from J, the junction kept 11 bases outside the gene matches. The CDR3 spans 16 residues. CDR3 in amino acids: CASSLSTWEGAYGYTF. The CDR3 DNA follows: TGTGCCAGCAGCTTATCTACCTGGGAGGGGGCTTATGGCTACACCTTC.

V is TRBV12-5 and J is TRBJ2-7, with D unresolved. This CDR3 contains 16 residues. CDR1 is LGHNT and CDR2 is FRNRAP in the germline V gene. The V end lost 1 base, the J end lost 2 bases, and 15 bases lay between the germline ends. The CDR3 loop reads CASGLGRVLTTYEQYF. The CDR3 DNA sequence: TGTGCTAGTGGTTTGGGCCGGGTCCTTACCACCTACGAGCAGTACTTC.

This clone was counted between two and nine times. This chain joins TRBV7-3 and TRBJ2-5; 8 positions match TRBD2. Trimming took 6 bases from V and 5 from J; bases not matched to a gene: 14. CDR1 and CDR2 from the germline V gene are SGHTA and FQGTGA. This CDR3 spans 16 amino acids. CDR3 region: CASSPVPAGEAETQYF. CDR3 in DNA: TGTGCCAGCAGTCCCGTACCAGCGGGAGAGGCGGAGACCCAGTACTTC. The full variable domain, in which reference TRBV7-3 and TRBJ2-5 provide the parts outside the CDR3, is GAGVSQTPSNKVTEKGKYVELRCDPISGHTALYWYRQSLGQGPEFLIYFQGTGAADDSGLPNDRFFAVRPEGSVSTLKIQRTERGDSAVYLCASSPVPAGEAETQYFGPGTRLLVL.